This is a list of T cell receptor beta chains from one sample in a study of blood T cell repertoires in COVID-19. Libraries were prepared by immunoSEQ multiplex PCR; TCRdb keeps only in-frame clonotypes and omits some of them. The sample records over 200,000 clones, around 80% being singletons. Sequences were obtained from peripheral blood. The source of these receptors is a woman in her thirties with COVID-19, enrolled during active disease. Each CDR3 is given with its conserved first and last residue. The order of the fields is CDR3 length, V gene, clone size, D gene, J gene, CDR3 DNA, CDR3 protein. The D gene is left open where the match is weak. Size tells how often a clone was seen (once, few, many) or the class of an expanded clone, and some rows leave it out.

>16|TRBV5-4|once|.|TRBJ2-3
TGTGCCAGCAGTCTAGGGGGCGGGGAGAGCACAGATACGCAGTATTTT
CASSLGGGESTDTQYF
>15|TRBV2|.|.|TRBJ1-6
TGTGCCAGCAGTGAATATCAGGGGAGCAATTCACCCCTCCACTTT
CASSEYQGSNSPLHF
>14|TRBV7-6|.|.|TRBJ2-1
TGTGCCAGCAGCTTCGAACTAGCATACAATGAGCAGTTCTTC
CASSFELAYNEQFF
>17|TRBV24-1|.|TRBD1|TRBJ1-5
TGTGCCACCAGTGATTTAACCCGGACAGGGGGAAATCAGCCCCAGCATTTT
CATSDLTRTGGNQPQHF
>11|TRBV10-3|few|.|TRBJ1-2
TGTGCCATCAGTCCGGGGTATGGCTACACCTTC
CAISPGYGYTF
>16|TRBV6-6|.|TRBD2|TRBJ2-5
TGTGCCAGCAGTTACTCGAATCCAGCGGGGAAAGAGACCCAGTACTTC
CASSYSNPAGKETQYF
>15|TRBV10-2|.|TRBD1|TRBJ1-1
TGCGCCAGCAGTAAACTCGGGACAGCGAACACTGAAGCTTTCTTT
CASSKLGTANTEAFF
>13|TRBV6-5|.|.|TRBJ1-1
TGTGCCAGCAAGACAGGACCGAACACTGAAGCTTTCTTT
CASKTGPNTEAFF
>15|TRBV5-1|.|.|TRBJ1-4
TGCGCCAGCAGCTTGGCCCCCGGGGTCGGGGAAAAACTGTTTTTT
CASSLAPGVGEKLFF
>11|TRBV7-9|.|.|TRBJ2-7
TGTGCCAGCAGCACTCCCTACGAGCAGTACTTC
CASSTPYEQYF
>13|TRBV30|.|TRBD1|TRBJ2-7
TGTGCCTGGGCTACAGGGGGCGACTACGAGCAGTACTTC
CAWATGGDYEQYF
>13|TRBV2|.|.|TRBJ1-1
TGTGCCAGCAGTGAGGGCGCCGGCACTGAAGCTTTCTTT
CASSEGAGTEAFF
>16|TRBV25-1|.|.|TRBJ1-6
TGTGCCAGCAGGGGCCGCCAAAGCTCCTATAATTCACCCCTCCACTTT
CASRGRQSSYNSPLHF
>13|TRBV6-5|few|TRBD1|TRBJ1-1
TGTGCCAGCAGTTACAAGACAGGGCGTGAAGCTTTCTTT
CASSYKTGREAFF